These T cell receptor beta chains were read from a single sample in a study of CD8 T cells in Susac syndrome. MiXCR was run by TCRdb on the immunoSEQ multiplex PCR reads, yielding one entry per CDR3 protein. In the table there are around 190,000 distinct CDR3 sequences, roughly 92% of which are singletons. Sequenced: CD4+ T cells from PBMCs. All receptors derive from a human donor in good health. Both conserved end residues are part of each CDR3. The order of the fields is V gene, clone size, J gene, D gene, CDR3 DNA, CDR3 protein. The D gene is left open where the match is weak. Expanded clones get a size class; other rows say once, few or many, or leave the size out.

TRBV25-1	-	TRBJ2-2	TRBD2	TGTGCCAGCAGTGACACTAGCGGGGGGCCCGGGGAGCTGTTTTTT	CASSDTSGGPGELFF
TRBV20-1	-	TRBJ2-1	-	TGCAGTGCCCTAAGGAGGGGGGTGGGCGATGAGCAGTTCTTC	CSALRRGVGDEQFF
TRBV30	-	TRBJ2-7	-	TGTGCCTGGCAAACAGGGCCCCGCGAGCAGTACTTC	CAWQTGPREQYF
TRBV13	-	TRBJ2-2	-	TGTGCCAGCAGCGTCGGACTGACCACCGGGGAGCTGTTTTTT	CASSVGLTTGELFF
TRBV20-1	-	TRBJ2-5	TRBD1	TGCAGTGCCGACAGGGGGATCCAAGAGACCCAGTACTTC	CSADRGIQETQYF
TRBV12-3/TRBV12-4	-	TRBJ1-6	TRBD1	TGTGCCAGCAGTTTCAGGGGGAGCTATAATTCACCCCTCCACTTT	CASSFRGSYNSPLHF
TRBV20-1	-	TRBJ1-1	-	TGCAGTGCTCCCCACTCGGGGAACACTGAAGCTTTCTTT	CSAPHSGNTEAFF
TRBV7-8	-	TRBJ1-2	-	TGTGCCAGCAGACCCGAAGGACATTACCGCAAGCGGGTCCCCTCCCATCGTGGCTACACCTTC	CASRPEGHYRKRVPSHRGYTF
TRBV7-2	-	TRBJ2-5	-	TGTGCCAGCAGCTTAACATCAGGGGCCCAGTACTTC	CASSLTSGAQYF
TRBV25-1	-	TRBJ1-2	-	TGTGCCAGCAGTGCCGGGGTTTATGGTGGCTACACCTTC	CASSAGVYGGYTF
TRBV18	-	TRBJ2-7	-	TGTGCCAGCTCACCAAAAACAGGCTCCTACGAGCAGTACTTC	CASSPKTGSYEQYF
TRBV4-2	-	TRBJ1-5	-	TGTGCCAGCAGCCAAGAGCCAAACGGTTGGGATCAGCCCCAGCATTTT	CASSQEPNGWDQPQHF
TRBV29-1	-	TRBJ1-2	-	TGCAGCGTTGCAGACGACGGCTATGGCTACACCTTC	CSVADDGYGYTF
TRBV6-2/TRBV6-3	-	TRBJ1-2	-	TGTGCCAGCGGAAGCTATGGCTACACCTTC	CASGSYGYTF
TRBV7-2	-	TRBJ1-2	-	TGTGCCAGCAGCCCCGACCCTCCGACTAGCTATGGCTACACCTTC	CASSPDPPTSYGYTF
TRBV27	-	TRBJ1-4	-	TGTGCCAGCAGCCCCCGGGAGGGGGAAAAACTGTTTTTT	CASSPREGEKLFF
TRBV9	once	TRBJ2-1	-	TGTGCCAGCAGCGTAGGTCGGGGGGAGCAGTTCTTC	CASSVGRGEQFF
TRBV7-3	-	TRBJ2-1	-	TGTGCCAGCACAACCTCTGCCGGCAATGAGCAGTTCTTC	CASTTSAGNEQFF
TRBV6-5	-	TRBJ2-3	-	TGTGCCAGCAGCCGAGGACTTCACGGGGCGCAGTATTTT	CASSRGLHGAQYF
TRBV27	-	TRBJ2-2	-	TGTGCCAGCAGTTCAATTCCGCCCGCGAACACCGGGGAGCTGTTTTTT	CASSSIPPANTGELFF
TRBV29-1	-	TRBJ2-3	-	TGCAGCGTTGAAGAGGTTCGGGATACGCAGTATTTT	CSVEEVRDTQYF
TRBV28	-	TRBJ1-2	-	TGTGCCAGCAGTTCGACGACAGTACGGGGCTACACCTTC	CASSSTTVRGYTF
TRBV6-5	-	TRBJ2-5	-	TGTGCCAGCAAGGTCGCGGGGGCGCCGCTGACCCAGTACTTC	CASKVAGAPLTQYF
TRBV14	-	TRBJ2-5	TRBD2	TGTGCCAGCAGCCAAGGGGCCGGGAGGGCACTGGACCAAGAGACCCAGTACTTC	CASSQGAGRALDQETQYF
TRBV6-6	-	TRBJ1-3	-	TGTGCCAGCAGTTACTCACCAGGTGGAAACACCATATATTTT	CASSYSPGGNTIYF
TRBV27	-	TRBJ2-3	-	TGTGCCAGCAGTTCCCCCGGCGATACGCAGTATTTT	CASSSPGDTQYF
TRBV19	-	TRBJ2-2	-	TGTGCCAGCCACGGTGGAGGGACCGGGGAGCTGTTTTTT	CASHGGGTGELFF